The source of this TCR beta chain is a study of cytomegalovirus exposure and HLA in healthy donors. Germline V gene data show CDR1 as SEHNR and CDR2 as FQNEAQ (reference sequence). V was cut by 5 bases and J by 7 bases, with 12 bases left in between. CDR3 length: 14 amino acids. Points from the study as a whole: Usually a TCR sequence was rare, but some public TCRs were found in many donors. Researchers catalogued roughly 170 TCR beta chains as cytomegalovirus-associated.

A word on this clone: Its antigen is not identified.

The donors were members of the roughly 120-subject validation cohort (separate from the approximately 650-subject first cohort). The method was immunoSEQ multiplex PCR; TCRdb's version includes in-frame clones alone and lacks a portion of them. The table shows 300,000 to 400,000 clones, with roughly 88% occurring only once. Sequenced input: PBMCs. The sequence came from a man between 25 and 39 years old in good health and CMV-seronegative. The V gene is TRBV7-9, the J gene TRBJ1-6; D is possibly TRBD1 (5 bases). CDR3 sequence reads: CASSPDSINSPLHF. The CDR3 DNA reads TGTGCCAGCAGCCCAGACAGCATCAATTCACCCCTCCACTTT.